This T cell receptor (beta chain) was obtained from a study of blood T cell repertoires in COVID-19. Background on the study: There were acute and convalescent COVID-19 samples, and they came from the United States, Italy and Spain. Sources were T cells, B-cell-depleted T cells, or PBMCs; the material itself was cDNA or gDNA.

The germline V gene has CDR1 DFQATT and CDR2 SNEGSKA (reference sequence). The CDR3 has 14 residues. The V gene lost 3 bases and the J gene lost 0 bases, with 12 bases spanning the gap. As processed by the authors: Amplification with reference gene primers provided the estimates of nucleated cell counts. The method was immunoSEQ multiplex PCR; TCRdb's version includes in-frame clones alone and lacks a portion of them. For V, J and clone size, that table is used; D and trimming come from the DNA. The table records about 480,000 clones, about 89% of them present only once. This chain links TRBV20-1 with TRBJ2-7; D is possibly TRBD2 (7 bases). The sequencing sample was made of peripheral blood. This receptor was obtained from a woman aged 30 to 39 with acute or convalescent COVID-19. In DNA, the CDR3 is TGCAGTGCTAGTCCGGGGGGCTACTCCTACGAGCAGTACTTC. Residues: CSASPGGYSYEQYF.